This TCR beta chain derives from a study of blood T cell repertoires in COVID-19. The wider study: T cells, B-cell-depleted T cells, or PBMCs provided the cDNA or gDNA that served as material.

Individuals aged about 18 to 90 years were recruited from fewer than 25 US areas. Participant-given clinical history determined each cohort assignment. The CDR3 covers 14 residues. Looked up from germline, CDR1 is SQVTM and CDR2 is ANQGSEA. The trim removed 4 bases at V and 7 bases at J, leaving 9 bases unmatched. The table came from immunoSEQ multiplex PCR; TCRdb's copy has only in-frame clones and leaves some out. The sample lists 130,000 to 150,000 clones; roughly 89% were seen once. The sequencing sample was made of PBMCs or T cells enriched from blood (not recorded which). This clonotype originated in a woman aged 50 to 60 who had been exposed to COVID-19. The chain joins TRBV29-1 to TRBJ2-7, with 11 bases aligning to TRBD1. CDR3 loop: CSVVPGTGGQEQYF. The CDR3 DNA sequence: TGCAGCGTTGTACCTGGGACAGGGGGTCAGGAGCAGTACTTC.